This T cell receptor (beta chain) was identified in a study of blood T cell repertoires in COVID-19. The germline V gene has CDR1 SGDLS and CDR2 YYNGEE. The CDR3 is 15 residues long. Trimming removed 4 bases from V and 0 bases from J; junction bases left unmatched: 3. Some clones are missing from TCRdb's copy, which holds only in-frame ones; the method was immunoSEQ multiplex PCR. The sample has around 250,000 clones, more than 65% seen once; the top ten hold roughly 3.6%. The chain joins TRBV9 to TRBJ2-1; 8 positions match TRBD2. The clonotype originates from a man in his fifties or sixties who had recovered from COVID-19. The sequenced sample was PBMCs or T cells enriched from blood (not recorded which). This CDR3 reads CASSLSGSSYNEQFF. The CDR3 region has the DNA TGTGCCAGCAGCCTCAGCGGGAGCTCCTACAATGAGCAGTTCTTC. Using reference TRBV9 and TRBJ2-1 for the parts outside the CDR3, the full variable domain is DSGVTQTPKHLITATGQRVTLRCSPRSGDLSVYWYQQSLDQGLQFLIQYYNGEERAKGNILERFSAQQFPDLHSELNLSSLELGDSALYFCASSLSGSSYNEQFFGPGTRLTVL.